This entry is about one T cell receptor beta chain. Profiled with immunoSEQ multiplex PCR; TCRdb holds only in-frame clones, not every one. The table records millions of clones, roughly 92% of them present only once. The sample is drawn from a study of shared clonotypes between healthy human individuals. Trimming removed 5 bases from V and 1 base from J; junction bases left unmatched: 7. The CDR3 has 16 amino acids. CDR1 is SNHLY, CDR2 FYNNEI, per germline. The receptor's source is a man between 18 and 35 years old in good health. The rearrangement uses TRBV2 and TRBJ1-5; 8 bases fit TRBD1. The sequenced sample was naive CD4+ T cells sorted from blood. Subset of the sample: CD45RA+ positively selected. The CDR3 region has the DNA TGTGCCAGCAGTTGGCAGGGGGCTCGAAGCAATCAGCCCCAGCATTTT. This codes for CASSWQGARSNQPQHF.